This TCR beta chain comes out of a study of T-cell reconstitution after alpha-beta-depleted transplantation in children. This clonotype was detected ten times or more. Trimming pared 3 bases from V and 10 bases from J, leaving 12 bases between. CDR1 is SEHNR and CDR2 is FQNEAQ in the germline V gene (reference sequence). This CDR3 spans 12 amino acids. Library preparation (for TCRbeta) was performed with unique molecular identifiers. TCRdb reprocessed the PCR reads with MiXCR, giving one entry per CDR3 protein. The table lists over 70,000 distinct CDR3 sequences, 12% of them singletons. This sequence was found in a human donor who donated a stem cell graft to a child with inherited bone marrow failure. The rearrangement uses TRBV7-9 and TRBJ2-5; D remains ambiguous. The sample was PBMCs from the stem cell graft donor, taken from the stem cell graft. CDR3 residues: CASSLEDWDQYF. The CDR3 DNA sequence: TGTGCCAGCAGCTTGGAAGATTGGGACCAGTACTTC. The full variable domain, rest sourced from reference TRBV7-9 and TRBJ2-5, is DTGVSQNPRHKITKRGQNVTFRCDPISEHNRLYWYRQTLGQGPEFLTYFQNEAQLEKSRLLSDRFSAERPKGSFSTLEIQRTEQGDSAMYLCASSLEDWDQYFGPGTRLLVL.